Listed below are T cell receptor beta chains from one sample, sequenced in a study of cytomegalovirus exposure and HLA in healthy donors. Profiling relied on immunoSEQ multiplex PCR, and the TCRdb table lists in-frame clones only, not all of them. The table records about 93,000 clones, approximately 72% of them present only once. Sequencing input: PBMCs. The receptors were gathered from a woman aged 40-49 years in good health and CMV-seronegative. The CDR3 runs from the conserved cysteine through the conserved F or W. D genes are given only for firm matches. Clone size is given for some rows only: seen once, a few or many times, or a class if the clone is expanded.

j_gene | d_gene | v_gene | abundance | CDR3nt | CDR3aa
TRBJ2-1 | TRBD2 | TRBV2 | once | TGTGCCAGCAGTGACCTGGGAGGGAATGAGCAGTTCTTC | CASSDLGGNEQFF
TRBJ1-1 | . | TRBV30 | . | TGTGCCTGGAGTAGGGCGGGTTCGGCTTTCTTT | CAWSRAGSAFF
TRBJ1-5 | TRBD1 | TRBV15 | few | TGTGCCAGCGGACACAGGGGCCTCAATCAGCCCCAGCATTTT | CASGHRGLNQPQHF
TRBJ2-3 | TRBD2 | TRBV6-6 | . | TGTGCCAGCAGTTACTCGGGACTAACCACAGATACGCAGTATTTT | CASSYSGLTTDTQYF
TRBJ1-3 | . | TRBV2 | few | TGTGCCAGCAAAACGGGACACTCTGGAAACACCATATATTTT | CASKTGHSGNTIYF
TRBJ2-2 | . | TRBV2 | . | TGTGCCAGATCACAGGCCCTCACCGGGGAGCTGTTTTTT | CARSQALTGELFF
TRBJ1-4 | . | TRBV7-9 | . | TGTGCCAGCAGCTTAGATGGGCCCAATGAAAAACTGTTTTTT | CASSLDGPNEKLFF
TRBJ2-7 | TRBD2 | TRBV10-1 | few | TGCGCCAGCAGTGAGTCAGCGGGAGAGCAGTACTTC | CASSESAGEQYF
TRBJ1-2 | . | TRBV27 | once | TGTGCCAGCCGCCGGGGATTCTCCTATGGCTACACCTTC | CASRRGFSYGYTF
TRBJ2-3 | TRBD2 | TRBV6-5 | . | TGTGCCAGCAGTGACTCGGCGGGAGTAAGTGATACGCAGTATTTT | CASSDSAGVSDTQYF
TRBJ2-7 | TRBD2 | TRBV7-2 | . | TGTGCCAGCCACGGGGGGGGGACTTGGGGGCGGACCTACGAGCAGTACTTC | CASHGGGTWGRTYEQYF
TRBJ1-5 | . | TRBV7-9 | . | TGTGCCAGCAGCTTAGGCAGGGACAATCAGCCCCAGCATTTT | CASSLGRDNQPQHF
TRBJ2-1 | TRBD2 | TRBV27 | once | TGTGCCAGCAGTTTAAGACTAGCGGAAAACAATGAGCAGTTCTTC | CASSLRLAENNEQFF